Each of the 11 T cell receptor beta chains below was sequenced from the same sample in a study of CXCR3-negative and CXCR3-positive naive CD8 T cells. It was by 5' RACE with UMI labels that the TRB cDNA libraries were prepared. TCRdb re-called the 5' RACE reads and gives one entry per CDR3 protein, without DNA. The sample's table shows around 56,000 distinct CDR3 sequences. The specimen was naive CXCR3- CD8+ T cells from blood. This sample's subset: CD45RO-CCR7+CD27+CD95- naive CD8+ T cells lacking CXCR3 (TNR3-). Every receptor here comes from a human donor in good health. Some clones in this sample may be carry-over from other donors' samples.

The chain joins TRBV7-9 to TRBJ2-5; TCRdb's assignment of TRBD2 cannot be checked, as there is no DNA. The CDR3 contains 13 residues. CDR1 and CDR2 from the germline V gene are SEHNR and FQNEAQ (reference sequence). The CDR3 sequence: CAFVLAGQETQYF.

The genes are TRBV3-1 and TRBJ2-7. CDR1 is LGHDT, CDR2 YNNKEL, per germline (reference sequence). The CDR3 runs 12 residues. This CDR3 reads CASSQDTYEQYF.

V usage is TRBV7-8 and J usage is TRBJ1-2; the TCRdb D gene call, TRBD1, has no DNA to confirm it. Germline values: CDR1 SGHVS, CDR2 FQNEAQ. The CDR3 is 16 amino acids. The CDR3 reads CASSPRTGNRTYGYTF.

This clonotype is called medium-sized based on its frequency. This chain connects TRBV2 to TRBJ2-5. Germline V gene sequence: CDR1 SNHLY, CDR2 FYNNEI. This CDR3 has 12 amino acids. The CDR3 sequence is CASKMAQETQYF. Looking up the rest from reference TRBV2 and TRBJ2-5 gives the full variable domain: EPEVTQTPSHQVTQMGQEVILRCVPISNHLYFYWYRQILGQKVEFLVSFYNNEISEKSEIFDDQFSVERPDGSNFTLKIRSTKLEDSAMYFCASKMAQETQYFGPGTRLLVL.

The chain uses TRBV5-1 and TRBJ2-1; TCRdb returns TRBD1, unconfirmable since there is no DNA. The germline gives CDR1 SGHRS, CDR2 YFSETQ. The CDR3 totals 15 residues. CDR3 residues: CASSHRDRALDEQFF.

This chain connects TRBV27 to TRBJ2-7; TCRdb outputs TRBD1, but without DNA this stays unchecked. CDR1 and CDR2 from the germline V gene are MNHEY and SMNVEV (reference sequence). The CDR3 contains 12 residues. The CDR3 protein is CASSFGGYEQYF.

J is TRBJ1-1 and V is TRBV10-3; the D gene TCRdb calls, TRBD1, cannot be checked with no DNA. Germline V lookup: CDR1 ENHRY, CDR2 SYGVKD. The CDR3 has 15 amino acids. CDR3 in amino acids: CAIRDPGTSKAEAFF.

The chain joins TRBV10-2 to TRBJ2-2; TCRdb selects TRBD2, and the lack of DNA leaves this call unchecked. Germline CDR1 is WSHSY and CDR2 is SAAADI. The CDR3 is made up of 16 amino acids. The CDR3 sequence: CASSETSGRGTGELFF.

The chain recombines TRBV14 with TRBJ2-1; without DNA, the TCRdb call of TRBD2 cannot be checked. This CDR3 comprises 14 residues. Germline V gene sequence: CDR1 SGHDN, CDR2 FVKESK. The CDR3 loop reads CASSPRRWGNEQFF.

The chain joins TRBV4-1 to TRBJ2-7; the D call from TCRdb, TRBD2, cannot be confirmed without DNA. This CDR3 has 15 residues. CDR1 is MGHRA, CDR2 YSYEKL, per germline. CDR3 region: CASSQPAGKAYEQYF.

The V gene is TRBV6-2 or TRBV6-3, the J gene TRBJ2-2. The CDR3 covers 13 residues. The germline CDR1 and CDR2 sequences are MNHEY and SVGEGT. The CDR3 loop is CASSYSNTGELFF.